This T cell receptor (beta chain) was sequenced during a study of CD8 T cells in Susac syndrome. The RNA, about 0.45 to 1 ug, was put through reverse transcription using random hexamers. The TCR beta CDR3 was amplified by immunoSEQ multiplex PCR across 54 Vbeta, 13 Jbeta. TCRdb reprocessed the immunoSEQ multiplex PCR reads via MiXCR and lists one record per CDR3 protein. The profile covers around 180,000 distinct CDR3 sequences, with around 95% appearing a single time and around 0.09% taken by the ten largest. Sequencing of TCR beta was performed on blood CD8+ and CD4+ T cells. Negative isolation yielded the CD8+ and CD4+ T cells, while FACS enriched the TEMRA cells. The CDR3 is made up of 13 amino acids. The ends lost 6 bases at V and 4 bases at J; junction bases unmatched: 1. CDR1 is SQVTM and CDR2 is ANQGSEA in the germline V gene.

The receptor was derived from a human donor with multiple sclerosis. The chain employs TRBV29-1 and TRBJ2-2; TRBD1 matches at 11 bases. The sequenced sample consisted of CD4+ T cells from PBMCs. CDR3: CSVGTGGTGELFF. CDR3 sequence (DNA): TGCAGCGTAGGGACAGGGGGCACCGGGGAGCTGTTTTTT.